The T cell receptor beta chain under discussion was sequenced for a study of blood T cell repertoires in COVID-19. Study context: COVID-19 samples collected from the United States, Italy and Spain covered acute and convalescent phases. The analysed material was cDNA or gDNA that came from T cells, B-cell-depleted T cells, or PBMCs.

Per the original methods: Using reference gene primer amplification, nucleated cell counts were estimated. Using immunoSEQ multiplex PCR, the repertoire was profiled, and TCRdb retains in-frame clones only, with some absent. V and J calls and clone size are given by that table; D and trimming were obtained from the DNA. This table has approximately 55,000 clones, about four fifths appearing once. During active infection, Seattle patients enrolled and were then monitored through disease. The source material was peripheral blood. The clonotype comes from a man between 25 and 39 years old with COVID-19, enrolled during active disease.

The CDR3 DNA is TGTGCCACCAGCAGGGGACAGGGATCATCTGGAAACACCATATATTTT. Translation: CATSRGQGSSGNTIYF. The chain recombines TRBV15 with TRBJ1-3; 9 bases agree with TRBD1. Germline lookup yields CDR1 LNHNV and CDR2 YYDKDF (reference sequence). With V trimmed by 3 bases and J by 1 base, 4 bases remained unmatched. The CDR3 sequence is 16 residues long. Filled out from reference TRBV15 and TRBJ1-3, the complete variable domain reads DAMVIQNPRYQVTQFGKPVTLSCSQTLNHNVMYWYQQKSSQAPKLLFHYYDKDFNNEADTPDNFQSRRPNTSFCFLDIRSPGLGDTAMYLCATSRGQGSSGNTIYFGEGSWLTVV.